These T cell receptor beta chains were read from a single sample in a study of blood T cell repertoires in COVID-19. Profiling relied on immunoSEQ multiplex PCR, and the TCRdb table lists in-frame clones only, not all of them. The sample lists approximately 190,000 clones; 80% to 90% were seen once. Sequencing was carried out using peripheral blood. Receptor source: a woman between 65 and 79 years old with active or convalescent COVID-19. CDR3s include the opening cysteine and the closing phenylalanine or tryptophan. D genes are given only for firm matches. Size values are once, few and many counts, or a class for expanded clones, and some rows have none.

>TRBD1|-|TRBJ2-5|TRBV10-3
CAISEGGNRGQSETQYF
TGTGCCATCAGTGAGGGGGGAAACAGGGGGCAGTCGGAGACCCAGTACTTC
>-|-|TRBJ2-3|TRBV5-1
CASSLAGTLTDTQYF
TGCGCCAGCAGCTTGGCAGGGACTCTCACAGATACGCAGTATTTT
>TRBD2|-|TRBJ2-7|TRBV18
CASSQSARPSGSPYEQYF
TGTGCCAGCTCACAGTCTGCCCGGCCTAGCGGCTCCCCCTACGAGCAGTACTTC
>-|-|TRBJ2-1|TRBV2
CASSQTQSLAGDEQFF
TGTGCCAGCAGTCAGACGCAGAGTTTGGCCGGGGATGAGCAGTTCTTC
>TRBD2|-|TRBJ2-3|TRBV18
CASSPPSGRAGDTQYF
TGTGCCAGCTCACCACCGAGCGGGAGGGCAGGGGATACGCAGTATTTT
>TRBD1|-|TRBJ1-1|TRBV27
CASSLGQGWTEAFF
TGTGCCAGCAGTTTAGGACAGGGGTGGACTGAAGCTTTCTTT
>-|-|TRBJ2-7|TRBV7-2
CASSSRVNYEQYF
TGTGCCAGCAGCAGCCGCGTTAACTACGAGCAGTACTTC
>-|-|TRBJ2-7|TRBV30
CAYAVTGSYEQYF
TGTGCCTACGCTGTGACAGGTAGCTACGAGCAGTACTTC
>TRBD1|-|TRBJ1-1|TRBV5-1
CASSLGDRLNTEAFF
TGCGCCAGCAGCTTGGGGGACAGGTTGAACACTGAAGCTTTCTTT
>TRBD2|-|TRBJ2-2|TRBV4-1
CASSHGGTSGNTGELFF
TGCGCCAGCAGCCACGGGGGGACTAGCGGGAACACCGGGGAGCTGTTTTTT
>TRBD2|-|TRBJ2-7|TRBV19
CASGSGDGYEQYF
TGTGCCAGTGGGAGCGGGGATGGCTACGAGCAGTACTTC
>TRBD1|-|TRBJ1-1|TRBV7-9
CAGDRAGTEAFF
TGTGCCGGGGACAGGGCTGGGACTGAAGCTTTCTTT
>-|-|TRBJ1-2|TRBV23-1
CASSPGIRGENYGYTF
TGCGCCAGCAGTCCCGGGATCAGGGGCGAAAACTATGGCTACACCTTC
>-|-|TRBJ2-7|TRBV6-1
CASSFGGDEQYF
TGTGCCAGCAGTTTCGGGGGAGACGAGCAGTACTTC
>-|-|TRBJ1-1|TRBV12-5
CASGLGALSEAFF
TGTGCTAGTGGTTTGGGGGCCCTCTCGGAAGCTTTCTTT
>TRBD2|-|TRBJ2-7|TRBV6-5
CASSFGGGAYEQYF
TGTGCCAGCAGTTTCGGCGGGGGGGCCTACGAGCAGTACTTC
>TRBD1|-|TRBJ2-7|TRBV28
CASWGIARDRASYEQYF
TGTGCCAGCTGGGGAATAGCACGGGACAGGGCCTCCTACGAGCAGTACTTC
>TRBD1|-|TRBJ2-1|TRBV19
CASSIGGRGRTEQFF
TGTGCCAGTAGTATAGGTGGCAGGGGGCGCACTGAGCAGTTCTTC
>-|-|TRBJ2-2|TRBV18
CASSHPGSNTGELFF
TGTGCCAGCTCACATCCAGGCTCGAACACCGGGGAGCTGTTTTTT
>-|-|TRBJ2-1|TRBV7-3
CASSLNPSGNEQFF
TGTGCCAGCAGCTTAAATCCTAGTGGGAATGAGCAGTTCTTC
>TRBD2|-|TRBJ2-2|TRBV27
CASCGIRMSSGSEGELFF
TGTGCCAGCTGTGGGATCCGTATGTCTAGCGGGAGCGAGGGGGAGCTGTTTTTT
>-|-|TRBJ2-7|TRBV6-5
CASSYSYSGTYEQYF
TGTGCCAGCAGTTACTCGTACAGCGGCACCTACGAGCAGTACTTC
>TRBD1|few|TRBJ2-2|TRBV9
CASSPDRTGGTGELFF
TGTGCCAGCAGCCCTGATCGGACAGGGGGTACCGGGGAGCTGTTTTTT
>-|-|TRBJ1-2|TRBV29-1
CSVEPGTAWIGGYTF
TGCAGCGTTGAACCCGGGACTGCCTGGATCGGCGGCTACACCTTC
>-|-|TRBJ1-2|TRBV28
CASSEPSAGNYGYTF
TGTGCCAGCAGTGAACCCTCCGCAGGAAACTATGGCTACACCTTC
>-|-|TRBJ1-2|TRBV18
CASSSDRRGYTF
TGTGCCAGCTCTTCGGACAGACGAGGCTACACCTTC
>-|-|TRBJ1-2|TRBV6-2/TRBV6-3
CASTYGLRGNYGYTF
TGTGCCAGCACTTACGGTCTCAGGGGTAACTATGGCTACACCTTC
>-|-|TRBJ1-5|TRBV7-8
CASSLGPGDQPQHF
TGTGCCAGCAGCTTAGGGCCAGGGGATCAGCCCCAGCATTTT
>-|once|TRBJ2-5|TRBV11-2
CASSRTTSETQYF
TGTGCCAGCAGCCGGACTACCTCCGAGACCCAGTACTTC
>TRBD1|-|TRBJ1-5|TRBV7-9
CASSLTGTDQPQHF
TGTGCCAGCAGTTTAACCGGGACAGATCAGCCCCAGCATTTT
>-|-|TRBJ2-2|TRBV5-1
CASSKLTANTGELFF
TGCGCCAGCAGCAAACTGACAGCGAACACCGGGGAGCTGTTTTTT
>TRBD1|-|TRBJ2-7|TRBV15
CATSRDSGGSYEQYF
TGTGCCACCAGCAGAGATTCAGGGGGCTCCTACGAGCAGTACTTC
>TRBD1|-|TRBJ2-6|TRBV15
CATSREGDRGVNVLTF
TGTGCCACCAGCAGAGAGGGAGACAGGGGGGTTAACGTCCTGACTTTC
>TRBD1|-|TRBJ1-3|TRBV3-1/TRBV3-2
CASSPPGQGKGSGNTIYF
TGTGCCAGCAGCCCCCCCGGACAGGGCAAAGGAAGTGGAAACACCATATATTTT
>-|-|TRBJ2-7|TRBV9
CASSAGTGYEQYF
TGTGCCAGCAGCGCAGGAACAGGGTACGAGCAGTACTTC
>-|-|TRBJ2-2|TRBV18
CASSPRARDNTGELFF
TGTGCCAGCTCACCTCGGGCGCGGGATAACACCGGGGAGCTGTTTTTT
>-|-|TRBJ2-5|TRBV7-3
CASSRQSQETQYF
TGTGCCAGCAGCCGACAGTCCCAAGAGACCCAGTACTTC
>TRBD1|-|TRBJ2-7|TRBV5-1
CASSGGTGDYEQYF
TGCGCCAGCAGCGGAGGGACAGGAGACTACGAGCAGTACTTC
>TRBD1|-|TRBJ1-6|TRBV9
CASSVENRGNSPLHF
TGTGCCAGCAGCGTAGAAAACAGGGGGAATTCACCCCTCCACTTT
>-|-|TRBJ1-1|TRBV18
CASSTRANTEAFF
TGTGCCAGCTCCACGAGGGCGAACACTGAAGCTTTCTTT
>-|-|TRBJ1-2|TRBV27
CASSQDSGGYTF
TGTGCCAGCAGTCAGGACAGTGGCGGCTACACCTTC